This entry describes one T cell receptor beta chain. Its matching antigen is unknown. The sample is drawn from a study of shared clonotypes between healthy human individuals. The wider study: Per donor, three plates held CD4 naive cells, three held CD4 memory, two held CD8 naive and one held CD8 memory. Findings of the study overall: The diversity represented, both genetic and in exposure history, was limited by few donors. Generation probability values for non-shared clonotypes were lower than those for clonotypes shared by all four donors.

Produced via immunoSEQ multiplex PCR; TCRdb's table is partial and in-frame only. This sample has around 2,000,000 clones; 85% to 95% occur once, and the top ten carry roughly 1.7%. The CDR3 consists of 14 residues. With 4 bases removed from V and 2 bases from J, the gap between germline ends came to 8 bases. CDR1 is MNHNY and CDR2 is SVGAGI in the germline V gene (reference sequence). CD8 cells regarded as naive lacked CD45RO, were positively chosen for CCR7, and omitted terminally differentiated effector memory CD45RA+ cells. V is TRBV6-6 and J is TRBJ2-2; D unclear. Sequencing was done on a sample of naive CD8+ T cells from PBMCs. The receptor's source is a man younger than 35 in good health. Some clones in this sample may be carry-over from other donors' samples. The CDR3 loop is CASSLNGNTGELFF. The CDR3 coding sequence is TGTGCCAGCAGTTTAAACGGCAACACCGGGGAGCTGTTTTTT.